Described below is a single T cell receptor beta chain sequence and its context. This entry comes from a study of blood T cell repertoires in COVID-19. Study details: The samples span acute and convalescent COVID-19 from the United States, Italy and Spain. Nucleic acid was either cDNA or gDNA, and it came from T cells, B-cell-depleted T cells, or PBMCs.

V was trimmed by 7 bases and J by 0 bases, leaving 12 bases between them. There are 14 residues in the CDR3. Germline V gene data show CDR1 as LGHNT and CDR2 as FRNRAP. Original processing notes: Reference gene primer amplification gave estimated nucleated cell counts. Clones were read by immunoSEQ multiplex PCR, and TCRdb kept only the in-frame ones, dropping some. The DNA gave D and trimming, while V, J and clone size come from that table. This sample has about 160,000 clones, with 80% to 95% found just once. Enrollment of patients from Seattle took place during active infection, with longitudinal follow-up.

J is TRBJ1-2 and V is TRBV12-5; tentatively, D is TRBD1 (5 bases). Sequencing was performed on peripheral blood. This TCR was sampled from a man between 25 and 39 years old with COVID-19, enrolled during active disease. The CDR3 bases are TGTGCTAGTGCCACAGGCTCAGCTAACTATGGCTACACCTTC. Translated, it gives CASATGSANYGYTF.